This T cell receptor (beta chain) comes out of a study of PD-1 blockade in classical Hodgkin lymphoma. The table came from immunoSEQ multiplex PCR; TCRdb's copy has only in-frame clones and leaves some out. The sample includes around 50,000 clones, almost 90% seen only once; the top ten take 11% to 15%. V shed 7 bases and J 2 bases; nucleotides not matched to a gene: 12. The CDR3 spans 16 residues. Germline V gene data show CDR1 as LNHDA and CDR2 as SQIVND (reference sequence). General observations from the study: When set against healthy donors, newly diagnosed patients were reported to show lower baseline TCR diversity.

Time point defined: cycle 4 day 1 (C4D1), after around six weeks of nivolumab. Each patient relapsed following autologous stem cell transplantation, and prior brentuximab vedotin exposure differed. A remark on this clone: Antigen specificity is unknown.

This chain uses TRBV19 with TRBJ2-7; TRBD2 aligns across 9 bases. Material: peripheral blood mononuclear cells (PBMCs), obtained before the fourth cycle of nivolumab. The receptor was isolated from a human donor with classical Hodgkin lymphoma. CDR3 bases: TGTGCCAGTACCCACGGAGGGGGGACTAGCCCCTACGAGCAGTACTTC. Translating gives CASTHGGGTSPYEQYF.